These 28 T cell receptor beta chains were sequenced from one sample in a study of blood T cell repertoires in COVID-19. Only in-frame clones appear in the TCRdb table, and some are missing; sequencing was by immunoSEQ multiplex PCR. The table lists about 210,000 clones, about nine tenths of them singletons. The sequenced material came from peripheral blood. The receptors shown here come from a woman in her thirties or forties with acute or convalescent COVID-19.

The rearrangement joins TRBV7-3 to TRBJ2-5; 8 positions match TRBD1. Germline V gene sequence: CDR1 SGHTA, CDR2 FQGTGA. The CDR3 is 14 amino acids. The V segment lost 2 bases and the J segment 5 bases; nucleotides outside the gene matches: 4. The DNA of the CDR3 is TGTGCCAGCAGCTTACAGGGGGCGGATGAGACCCAGTACTTC. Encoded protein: CASSLQGADETQYF.

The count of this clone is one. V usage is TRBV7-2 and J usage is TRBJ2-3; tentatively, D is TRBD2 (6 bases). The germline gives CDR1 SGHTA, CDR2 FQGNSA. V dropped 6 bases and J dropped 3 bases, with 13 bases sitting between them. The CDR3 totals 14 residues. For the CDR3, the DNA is TGTGCCAGCAGACTAGCTGGGTTGACAGATACGCAGTATTTT. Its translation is CASRLAGLTDTQYF.

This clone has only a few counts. The DNA for the CDR3 is TGTGCCAGCAGCTTGGTACGGTCACCCCTCCACTTT. Protein product: CASSLVRSPLHF. The chain employs TRBV5-6 and TRBJ1-6, with D uncertain. The CDR3 extends over 12 amino acids. Trimming removed 0 bases at V and 10 bases at J, with 5 bases between. Germline V gives CDR1 SGHDT, CDR2 YYEEEE.

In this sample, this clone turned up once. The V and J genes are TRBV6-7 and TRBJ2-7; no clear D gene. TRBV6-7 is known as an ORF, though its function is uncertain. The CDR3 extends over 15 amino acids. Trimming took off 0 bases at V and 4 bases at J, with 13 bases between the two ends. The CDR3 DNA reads TGTGCCAGCAGTTACTCGACAAAAACGACATACGAGCAGTACGTC. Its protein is CASSYSTKTTYEQYV.

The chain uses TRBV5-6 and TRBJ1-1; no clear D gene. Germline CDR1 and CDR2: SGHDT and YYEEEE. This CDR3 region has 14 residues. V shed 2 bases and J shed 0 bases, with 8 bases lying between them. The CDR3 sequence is CASSLNGLNTEAFF. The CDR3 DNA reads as TGTGCCAGCAGCTTAAACGGTTTGAACACTGAAGCTTTCTTT.

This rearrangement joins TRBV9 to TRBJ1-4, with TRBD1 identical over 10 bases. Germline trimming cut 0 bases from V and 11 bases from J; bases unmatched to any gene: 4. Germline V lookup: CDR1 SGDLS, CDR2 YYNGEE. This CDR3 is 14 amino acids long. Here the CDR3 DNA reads TGTGCCAGCAGCGTAGGGGACAGGGGAATGAAACTGTTTTTT. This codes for CASSVGDRGMKLFF.

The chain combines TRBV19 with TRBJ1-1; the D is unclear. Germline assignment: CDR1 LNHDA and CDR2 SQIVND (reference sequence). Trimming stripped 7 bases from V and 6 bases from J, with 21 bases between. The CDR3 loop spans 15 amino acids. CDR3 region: CASTHSPDIFAEAFF. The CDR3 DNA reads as TGTGCCAGTACCCATTCCCCCGACATTTTCGCTGAAGCTTTCTTT.

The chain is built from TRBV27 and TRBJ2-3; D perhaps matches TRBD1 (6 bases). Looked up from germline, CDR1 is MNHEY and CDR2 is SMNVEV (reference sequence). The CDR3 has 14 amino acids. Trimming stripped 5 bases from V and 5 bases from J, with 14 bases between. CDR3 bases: TGTGCCAGCAGTCCCTCAGGGGATAAAGATACGCAGTATTTT. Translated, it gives CASSPSGDKDTQYF.

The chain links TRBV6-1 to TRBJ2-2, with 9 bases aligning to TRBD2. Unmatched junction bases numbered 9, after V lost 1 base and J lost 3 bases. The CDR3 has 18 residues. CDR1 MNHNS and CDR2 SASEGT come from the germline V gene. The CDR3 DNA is TGTGCCAGCAGTGAAGTAGGCGGGGGGGCGGCATACACCGGGGAGCTGTTTTTT. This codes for CASSEVGGGAAYTGELFF.

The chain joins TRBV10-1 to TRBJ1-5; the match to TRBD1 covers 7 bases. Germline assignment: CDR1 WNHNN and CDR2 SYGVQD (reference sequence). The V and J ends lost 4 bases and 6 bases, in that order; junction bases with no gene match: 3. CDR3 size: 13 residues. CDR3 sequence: CASSGQGGQPQHF. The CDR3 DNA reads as TGCGCCAGCAGTGGACAGGGCGGTCAGCCCCAGCATTTT.

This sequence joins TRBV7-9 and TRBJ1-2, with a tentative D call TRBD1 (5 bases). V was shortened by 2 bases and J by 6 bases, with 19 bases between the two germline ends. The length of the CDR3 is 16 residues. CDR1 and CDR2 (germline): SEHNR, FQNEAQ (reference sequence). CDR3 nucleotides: TGTGCCAGCAGCTTAACACCCCCTGCGGGGCTGGATGGCTACACCTTC. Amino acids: CASSLTPPAGLDGYTF.

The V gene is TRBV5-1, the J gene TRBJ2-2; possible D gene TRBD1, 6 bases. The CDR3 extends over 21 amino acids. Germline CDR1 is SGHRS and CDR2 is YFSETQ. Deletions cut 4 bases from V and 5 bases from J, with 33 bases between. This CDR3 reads CASSKVGQKPTYRISTGELFF. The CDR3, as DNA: TGCGCCAGCAGCAAAGTAGGACAGAAGCCCACCTACCGCATTTCGACCGGGGAGCTGTTTTTT.

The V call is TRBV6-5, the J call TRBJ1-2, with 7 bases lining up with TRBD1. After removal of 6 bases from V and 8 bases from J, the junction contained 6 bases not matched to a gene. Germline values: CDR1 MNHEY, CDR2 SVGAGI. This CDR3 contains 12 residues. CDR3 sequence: CASRRQGEGYTF. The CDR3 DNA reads TGTGCCAGCAGGCGACAGGGCGAGGGCTACACCTTC.

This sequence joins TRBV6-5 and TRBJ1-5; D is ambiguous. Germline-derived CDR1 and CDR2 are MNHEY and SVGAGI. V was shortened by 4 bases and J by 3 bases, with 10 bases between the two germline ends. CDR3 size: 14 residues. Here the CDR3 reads CASSFGRTNQPQHF. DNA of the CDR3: TGTGCCAGCAGTTTTGGGAGGACCAATCAGCCCCAGCATTTT.

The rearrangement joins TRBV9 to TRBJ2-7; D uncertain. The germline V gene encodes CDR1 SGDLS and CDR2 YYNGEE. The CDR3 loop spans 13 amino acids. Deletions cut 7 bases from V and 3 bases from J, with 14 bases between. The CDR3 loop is CASELKRGYEQYV. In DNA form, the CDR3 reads TGTGCCAGCGAGCTTAAGAGAGGCTACGAGCAGTACGTC.

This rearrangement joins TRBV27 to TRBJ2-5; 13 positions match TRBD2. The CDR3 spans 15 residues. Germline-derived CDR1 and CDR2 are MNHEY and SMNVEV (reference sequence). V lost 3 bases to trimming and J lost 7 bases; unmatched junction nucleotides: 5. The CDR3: CASSFGTSGKGTQYF. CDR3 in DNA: TGTGCCAGCAGTTTTGGGACTAGCGGGAAGGGGACCCAGTACTTC.

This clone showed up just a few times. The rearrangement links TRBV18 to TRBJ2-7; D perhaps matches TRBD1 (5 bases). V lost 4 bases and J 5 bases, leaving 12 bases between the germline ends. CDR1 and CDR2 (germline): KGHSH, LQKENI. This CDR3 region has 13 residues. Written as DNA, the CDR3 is TGTGCCAGCTCACTACAGGCGTCAAACGAGCAGTACGTC. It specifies CASSLQASNEQYV.

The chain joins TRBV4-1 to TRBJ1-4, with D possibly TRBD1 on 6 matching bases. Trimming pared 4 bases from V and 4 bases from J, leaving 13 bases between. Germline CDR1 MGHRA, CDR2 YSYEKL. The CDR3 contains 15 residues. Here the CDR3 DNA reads TGCGCCAGCAGCCCTGGGACAAGTTTTAATGAAAAACTGTTTTTT. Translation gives CASSPGTSFNEKLFF.

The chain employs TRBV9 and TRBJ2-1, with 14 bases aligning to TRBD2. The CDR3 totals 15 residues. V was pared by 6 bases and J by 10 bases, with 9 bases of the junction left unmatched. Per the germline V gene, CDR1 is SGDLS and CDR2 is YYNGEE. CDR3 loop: CASTRLAGGPEEQFF. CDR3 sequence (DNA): TGTGCCAGCACCAGACTAGCGGGGGGGCCGGAAGAGCAGTTCTTC.

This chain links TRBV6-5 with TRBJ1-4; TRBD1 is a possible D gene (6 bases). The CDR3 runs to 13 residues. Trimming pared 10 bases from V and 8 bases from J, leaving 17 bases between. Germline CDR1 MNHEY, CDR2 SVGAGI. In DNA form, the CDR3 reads TGTGCCAACCCGGACAGTCCATCGGAAAAACTGTTTTTT. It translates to CANPDSPSEKLFF.

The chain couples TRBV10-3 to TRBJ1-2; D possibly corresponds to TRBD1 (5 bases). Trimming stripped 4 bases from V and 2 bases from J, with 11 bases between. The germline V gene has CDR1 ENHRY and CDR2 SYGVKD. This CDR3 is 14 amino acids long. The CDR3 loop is CAISGGGRNYGYTF. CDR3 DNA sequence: TGTGCCATCAGTGGGGGGGGAAGGAACTATGGCTACACCTTC.

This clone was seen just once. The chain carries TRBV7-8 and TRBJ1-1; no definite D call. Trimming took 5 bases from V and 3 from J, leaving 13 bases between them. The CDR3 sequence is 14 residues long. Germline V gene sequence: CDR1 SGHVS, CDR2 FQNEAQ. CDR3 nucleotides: TGTGCCAGCAGCCAATTAACAGTGCACACTGAAGCTTTCTTT. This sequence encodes CASSQLTVHTEAFF.

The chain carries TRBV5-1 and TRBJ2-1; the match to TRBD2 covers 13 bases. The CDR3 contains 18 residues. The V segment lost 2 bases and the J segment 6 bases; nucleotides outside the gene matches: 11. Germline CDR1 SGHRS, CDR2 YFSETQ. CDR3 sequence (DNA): TGCGCCAGCAGCTTTACTAGCGGGGGGGCCCTTGGTAGCAATGAGCAGTTCTTC. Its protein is CASSFTSGGALGSNEQFF.

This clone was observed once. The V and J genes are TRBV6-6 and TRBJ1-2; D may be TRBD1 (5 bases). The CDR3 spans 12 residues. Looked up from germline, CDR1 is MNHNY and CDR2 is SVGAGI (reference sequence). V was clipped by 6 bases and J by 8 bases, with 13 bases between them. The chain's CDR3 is CASRPGESGYTF. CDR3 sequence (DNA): TGTGCCAGCAGACCGGGGGAAAGCGGCTACACCTTC.

CDR3 DNA: TGTGCCATCAGTGAGACCCCGGGGGATCAGCCCCAGCATTTT. Protein: CAISETPGDQPQHF. The chain has TRBV10-3 and TRBJ1-5; perhaps TRBD1 as D (5 bases). Trimming took off 2 bases at V and 5 bases at J, with 10 bases between the two ends. Germline V CDR1 and CDR2: ENHRY, SYGVKD. The CDR3 sequence is 14 residues long.

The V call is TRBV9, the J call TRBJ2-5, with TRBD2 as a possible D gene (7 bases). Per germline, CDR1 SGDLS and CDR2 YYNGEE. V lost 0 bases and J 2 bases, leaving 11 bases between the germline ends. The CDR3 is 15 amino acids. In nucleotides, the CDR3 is TGTGCCAGCAGCGTAGAGGCGGGGGCACAAGAGACCCAGTACTTC. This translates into CASSVEAGAQETQYF. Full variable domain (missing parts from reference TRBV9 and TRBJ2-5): DSGVTQTPKHLITATGQRVTLRCSPRSGDLSVYWYQQSLDQGLQFLIQYYNGEERAKGNILERFSAQQFPDLHSELNLSSLELGDSALYFCASSVEAGAQETQYFGPGTRLLVL.

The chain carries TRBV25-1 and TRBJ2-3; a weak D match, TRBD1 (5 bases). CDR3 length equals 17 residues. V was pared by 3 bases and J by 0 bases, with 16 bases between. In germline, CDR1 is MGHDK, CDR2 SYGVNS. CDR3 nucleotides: TGTGCCAGCAGTGAGAGCTTTGGGCAGGGCAGCACAGATACGCAGTATTTT. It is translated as CASSESFGQGSTDTQYF. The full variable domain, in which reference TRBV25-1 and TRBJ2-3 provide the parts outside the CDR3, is EADIYQTPRYLVIGTGKKITLECSQTMGHDKMYWYQQDPGMELHLIHYSYGVNSTEKGDLSSESTVSRIRTEHFPLTLESARPSHTSQYLCASSESFGQGSTDTQYFGPGTRLTVL.

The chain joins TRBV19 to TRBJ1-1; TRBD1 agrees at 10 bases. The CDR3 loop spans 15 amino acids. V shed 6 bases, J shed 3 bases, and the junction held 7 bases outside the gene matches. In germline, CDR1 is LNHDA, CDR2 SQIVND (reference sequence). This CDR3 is CASRRQGARDTEAFF. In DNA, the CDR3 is TGTGCCAGTAGGCGACAGGGGGCAAGGGACACTGAAGCTTTCTTT.